The 18 T cell receptor beta chains given below trace back to one sample, sequenced in a study of identical twins. One entry per CDR3 protein, called by TCRdb with MiXCR from the 5' RACE reads. The sample contains 460,000 or so distinct CDR3 sequences, 14% of which appear only once. These same data were also listed under a study on yellow fever vaccine responses in identical twins.

The material sequenced was CD4+ T cells sorted from blood. The receptors originated from a woman between 18 and 29 years old in good health.

The chain couples TRBV28 to TRBJ2-7; perhaps D is TRBD1 or TRBD2 (5 bases each). Germline loops: CDR1 MDHEN, CDR2 SYDVKM. CDR3 length: 14 residues. Trimming took off 10 bases at V and 5 bases at J, with 21 bases between the two ends. The CDR3 loop reads CATALLGTLDEQYF. The DNA for the CDR3 is TGTGCCACCGCCCTTCTCGGGACCCTGGACGAGCAGTACTTC.

V usage is TRBV3-1 and J usage is TRBJ2-1; TRBD2 agrees at 11 bases. Germline loops: CDR1 LGHDT, CDR2 YNNKEL (reference sequence). The CDR3 sequence is 18 residues long. V lost 5 bases and J lost 0; bases outside the gene matches: 9. The CDR3 bases are TGTGCCAGCAGCTACGCCGGACTAGCGGGCGGCTCCTACAATGAGCAGTTCTTC. Translated: CASSYAGLAGGSYNEQFF.

This clonotype was seen only a few times. This rearrangement joins TRBV28 to TRBJ2-5; weak D call: TRBD1 (6 bases). The CDR3 extends over 13 amino acids. V was cut by 8 bases and J by 5 bases, with 15 bases left in between. The germline V gene encodes CDR1 MDHEN and CDR2 SYDVKM. CDR3 loop: CASRTVFPETQYF. The CDR3 DNA reads TGTGCCAGCCGGACAGTTTTTCCGGAGACCCAGTACTTC.

V gene TRBV7-8 combines with J gene TRBJ1-6; D remains unclear. V gave up 6 bases and J gave up 3 bases, with 9 bases separating them. CDR1 SGHVS and CDR2 FQNEAQ come from the germline V gene. The CDR3 length is 14 residues. CDR3 protein: CASRNSDYNSPLHF. The CDR3 DNA reads TGTGCCAGCAGGAATTCAGACTATAATTCACCCCTCCACTTT.

This clonotype has a count of ten or more. The chain has TRBV12-3 or TRBV12-4 and TRBJ1-5; D is unclear. Trimming shortened V by 5 bases and J by 7 bases, and 12 bases separated the two germline ends. This CDR3 has 13 amino acids. The CDR3 DNA follows: TGTGCCAGCAGTCTGGGCCCGACACAGCCCCAGCATTTT. Its protein product is CASSLGPTQPQHF.

There are a few counts of this clonotype. The CDR3 bases are TGCAGTGCTAGAGCGCGGACTAGCGGGAGGGAGACCCAGTACTTC. Its translation: CSARARTSGRETQYF. This sequence joins TRBV20-1 and TRBJ2-5; TRBD2 aligns across 14 bases. The CDR3 has 15 residues. The germline CDR1 and CDR2 sequences are DFQATT and SNEGSKA (reference sequence). V shed 1 base and J 5 bases; nucleotides not matched to a gene: 3.

The chain joins TRBV6-5 to TRBJ1-1, with 7 bases matching TRBD1. CDR1 and CDR2 (germline): MNHEY, SVGAGI. The CDR3 length is 17 residues. Losses at the gene ends were 3 bases for V and 1 base for J; bases not matched to a gene: 11. The CDR3 is CASSYRFDGTANTEAFF. The DNA for the CDR3 is TGTGCCAGCAGTTATCGGTTTGACGGGACAGCGAACACTGAAGCTTTCTTT.

V usage is TRBV10-2 and J usage is TRBJ2-3; 7 bases are a match to TRBD2. The CDR3 has 15 amino acids. V was pared by 6 bases and J by 0 bases, with 6 bases of the junction left unmatched. Germline V gives CDR1 WSHSY, CDR2 SAAADI. The CDR3 loop is CASRVLASSTDTQYF. The CDR3 nucleotides read TGCGCCAGCAGAGTACTAGCGAGTAGCACAGATACGCAGTATTTT.

The chain employs TRBV10-1 and TRBJ2-6, with D unresolved. With 4 bases removed from V and 9 bases from J, the gap between germline ends came to 19 bases. This CDR3 region has 16 residues. Germline values: CDR1 WNHNN, CDR2 SYGVQD (reference sequence). The CDR3 region is CASSGPLHPWCNVLTF. The CDR3 DNA is TGCGCCAGCAGTGGGCCCCTACACCCCTGGTGCAACGTCCTGACTTTC.

The chain uses TRBV11-2 and TRBJ1-5; D is undetermined. The germline V gene encodes CDR1 SGHAT and CDR2 FQNNGV. This CDR3 region has 14 residues. The V end lost 4 bases, the J end lost 4 bases, and 11 bases lay between the germline ends. CDR3 sequence: CASSSHRANQPQHF. In nucleotides, the CDR3 is TGTGCCAGCAGCTCCCATCGGGCAAATCAGCCCCAGCATTTT.

This clonotype has only a few counts. The chain uses TRBV5-1 and TRBJ2-7, with TRBD2 matching over 13 bases. The germline V gene has CDR1 SGHRS and CDR2 YFSETQ. The CDR3 extends over 16 amino acids. The V segment lost 5 bases and the J segment 0 bases; nucleotides outside the gene matches: 5. DNA of the CDR3: TGCGCCAGCAGATCCGGACTAGCGGGAGTCTCCTACGAGCAGTACTTC. Its translation is CASRSGLAGVSYEQYF.

The sample holds a few counts of this clonotype. The V gene is TRBV11-1, the J gene TRBJ2-2; TRBD2 matches 7 bases. The CDR3 is 18 amino acids. V shed 5 bases, J shed 4 bases, and the junction held 16 bases outside the gene matches. Germline assignment: CDR1 SGHAT and CDR2 FQDESV (reference sequence). The CDR3 bases are TGTGCCAGCAGCGCAAGAAGGTGGGAGGGCCCGTCCACCGGGGAGCTGTTTTTT. As protein: CASSARRWEGPSTGELFF.

The chain is built from TRBV4-3 and TRBJ2-6; D is ambiguous. Germline V gives CDR1 LGHNA, CDR2 YSLEER. V was trimmed by 2 bases and J by 1 base, leaving 6 bases between them. This CDR3 has 15 amino acids. CDR3: CASSQTESGANVLTF. The CDR3 DNA follows: TGCGCCAGCAGCCAAACGGAATCTGGGGCCAACGTCCTGACTTTC.

The table lists this clonotype with many counts. The chain combines TRBV5-1 with TRBJ2-1; 9 bases align to TRBD1. The germline V gene encodes CDR1 SGHRS and CDR2 YFSETQ. The V gene end was trimmed by 4 bases and the J gene end by 4 bases; junction bases not matched to a gene: 6. The CDR3 is 15 residues long. Here the CDR3 reads CASSISTGGYNEQFF. The CDR3, as DNA: TGCGCCAGCAGCATTTCGACAGGGGGGTACAATGAGCAGTTCTTC.

A few counts support this clonotype. The gene calls are TRBV6-1 and TRBJ2-7, with unresolved D. This CDR3 has 15 residues. V lost 6 bases, J lost 0 bases, and 15 bases lay in between. CDR1 and CDR2 from the germline V gene are MNHNS and SASEGT. DNA for the CDR3: TGTGCCAGCAGCAGTCCCGTGGGAAGCTCCTACGAGCAGTACTTC. Translated, it gives CASSSPVGSSYEQYF.

This clonotype was seen many times. The chain joins TRBV28 to TRBJ2-1; D gene unclear. The V gene's germline CDR1 is MDHEN and CDR2 SYDVKM. The CDR3 totals 13 residues. The ends were cut back, 7 bases at V and 4 bases at J, with 11 bases in the middle. The CDR3 loop reads CASIANEYNEQFF. The CDR3 bases are TGTGCCAGCATCGCGAATGAATACAATGAGCAGTTCTTC.

The CDR3 nucleotides read TGCAGTGCTAGAGCCCTGGGGAGCTCCTACGAGCAGTACTTC. This encodes CSARALGSSYEQYF. The chain carries TRBV20-1 and TRBJ2-7; weak D call: TRBD2 (5 bases). The CDR3 covers 14 residues. Trimming removed 1 base at V and 0 bases at J, with 10 bases between. CDR1 DFQATT and CDR2 SNEGSKA come from the germline V gene (reference sequence).

The chain is built from TRBV6-5 and TRBJ2-1; 10 bases are shared with TRBD2. The CDR3 is 17 residues long. With 4 bases clipped from V and 0 bases from J, the junction kept 6 bases outside the gene matches. Germline CDR1 and CDR2: MNHEY and SVGAGI. The CDR3 sequence is CASSSLAGASSYNEQFF. The DNA for the CDR3 is TGTGCCAGCAGTTCTCTAGCGGGGGCAAGCTCCTACAATGAGCAGTTCTTC.